The T cell receptor (beta chain) under discussion was sequenced for a study of Ad26.COV2.S vaccination and SARS-CoV-2 variants. About the research overall: Ad26.COV2.S was injected intramuscularly once or twice, 56 days apart.

The CDR3 consists of 13 residues. Germline CDR1 is SNHLY and CDR2 is FYNNEI. J gave up 6 bases and V 7 bases, and 9 bases lay outside the gene matches. Study results and limitations: Breadth and depth estimates from TCRs may understate total T cell responses. Reportedly, spike-specific CD8+ and CD4+ T cell responses achieved substantial breadth once vaccination had taken place.

Using immunoSEQ multiplex PCR, the repertoire was profiled, and TCRdb retains in-frame clones only, with some absent. The sample consists of fewer than 900,000 clones, around 90% of them appearing once. With regard to this clone: The antigen is not known.

Treatment indicated: around 19 received Ad26.COV2.S at low or high dose, single or two shots; roughly 5 received placebo; per-sample allocation not given. Sampling was done on day 63 after the first vaccine or placebo injection. The clonotype comes from a person between 18 and 60 years old who received the Ad26.COV2.S COVID-19 vaccine or a placebo. Here the sequenced sample was peripheral blood, taken in a trial of Ad26.COV2.S vaccine versus placebo. The chain has TRBV2 and TRBJ2-7, with 7 bases lining up with TRBD1. The CDR3 coding sequence is TGTGCCAGCATTGGGGACAGTTTGATCGAGCAGTACTTC. It is translated as CASIGDSLIEQYF.